This T cell receptor (beta chain) appears in the sequencing data of a study of T cell clonotyping in hematopoietic cell transplantation. General study points: No sorting was done, leaving CD4 and CD8 contributions mixed.

Trimming removed 8 bases at V and 1 base at J, with 11 bases between. Germline assignment: CDR1 MNHEY and CDR2 SMNVEV (reference sequence). The CDR3 is made up of 14 amino acids. Note on this clone: Its target is not known.

Generated by immunoSEQ multiplex PCR, the TCRdb table keeps only in-frame clones and is missing some. The table includes 650 or so clones, over 90% detected once. Time point of the sample: recipient sample about 28 days before transplant, after cytoreduction. The rearrangement uses TRBV27 and TRBJ2-2, with D hard to call. Specimen: peripheral blood mononuclear cells, collected before stem cell transplant. The sequence was collected from a woman aged 40 to 55 with acute myeloid leukemia. Some clones in this sample may be carry-over from other donors' samples. The CDR3 loop is CASSVEQNTGELFF. Written as DNA, the CDR3 is TGTGCCAGCTCCGTGGAACAGAACACCGGGGAGCTGTTTTTT.